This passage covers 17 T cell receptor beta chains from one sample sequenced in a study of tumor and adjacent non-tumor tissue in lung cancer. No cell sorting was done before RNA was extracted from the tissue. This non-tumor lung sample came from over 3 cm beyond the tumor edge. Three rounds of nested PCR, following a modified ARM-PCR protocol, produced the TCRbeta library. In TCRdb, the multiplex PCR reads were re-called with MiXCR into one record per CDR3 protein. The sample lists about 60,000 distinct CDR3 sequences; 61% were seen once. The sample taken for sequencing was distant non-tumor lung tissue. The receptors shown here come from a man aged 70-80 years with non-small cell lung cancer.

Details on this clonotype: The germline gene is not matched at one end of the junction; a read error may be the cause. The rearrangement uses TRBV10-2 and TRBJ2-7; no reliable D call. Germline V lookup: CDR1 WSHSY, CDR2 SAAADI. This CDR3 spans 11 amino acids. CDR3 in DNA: TGCGCCAACAGTGGCTCCTACGAGCACTACTTC. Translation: CANSGSYEHYF.

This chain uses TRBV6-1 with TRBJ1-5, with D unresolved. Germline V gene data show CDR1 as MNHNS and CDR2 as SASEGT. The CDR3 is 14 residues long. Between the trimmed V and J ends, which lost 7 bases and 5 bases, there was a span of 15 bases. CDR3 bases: TGTGCCAGCATCGCTGAACCCTTCGATCAGCCCCAGCATTTT. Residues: CASIAEPFDQPQHF.

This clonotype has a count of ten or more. CDR3: CASSPQGRSFEAFF. CDR3 bases: TGTGCCAGCAGCCCCCAGGGGCGAAGTTTTGAAGCTTTCTTT. This chain uses TRBV6-2 or TRBV6-3 with TRBJ1-1; D is perhaps TRBD1 (6 bases). Germline lookup yields CDR1 MNHEY and CDR2 SVGEGT. Trimming removed 6 bases at V and 7 bases at J, with 18 bases between. The length of the CDR3 is 14 residues.

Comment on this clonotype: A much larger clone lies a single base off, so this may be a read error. CDR3 DNA: TGTGCCAGCAGTTACTTGAACCGACTAACGGGGACCTACGAGCAGTACTTC. As protein: CASSYLNRLTGTYEQYF. This rearrangement joins TRBV6-6 to TRBJ2-7; perhaps TRBD2 as D (5 bases). The V gene lost 1 base and the J gene lost 2 bases, with 18 bases spanning the gap. The CDR3 loop spans 17 amino acids. The germline V gene has CDR1 MNHNY and CDR2 SVGAGI (reference sequence).

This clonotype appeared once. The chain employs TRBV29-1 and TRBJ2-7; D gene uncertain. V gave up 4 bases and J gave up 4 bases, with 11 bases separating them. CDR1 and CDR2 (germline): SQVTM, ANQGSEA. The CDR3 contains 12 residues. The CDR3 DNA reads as TGCAGCGTTGGAAGAACAGCTTACGAGCAGTACTTC. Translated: CSVGRTAYEQYF.

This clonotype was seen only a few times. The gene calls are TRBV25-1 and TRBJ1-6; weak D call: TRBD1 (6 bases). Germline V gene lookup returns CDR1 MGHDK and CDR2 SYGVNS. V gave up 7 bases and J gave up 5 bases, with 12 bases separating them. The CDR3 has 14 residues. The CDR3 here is CASKPTGHNSPLHF. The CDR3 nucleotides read TGTGCCAGCAAGCCCACAGGGCATAATTCACCCCTCCACTTT. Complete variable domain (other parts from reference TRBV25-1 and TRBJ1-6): EADIYQTPRYLVIGTGKKITLECSQTMGHDKMYWYQQDPGMELHLIHYSYGVNSTEKGDLSSESTVSRIRTEHFPLTLESARPSHTSQYLCASKPTGHNSPLHFGNGTRLTVT.

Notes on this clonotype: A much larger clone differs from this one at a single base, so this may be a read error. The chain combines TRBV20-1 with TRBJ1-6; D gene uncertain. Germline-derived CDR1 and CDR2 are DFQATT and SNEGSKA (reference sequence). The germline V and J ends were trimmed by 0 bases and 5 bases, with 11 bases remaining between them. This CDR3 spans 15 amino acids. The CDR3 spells CSARDPAEDNSPLHF. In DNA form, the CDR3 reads TGCAGTGCTAGAGATCCAGCCGAGGATAATTCACCCCTCCACTTT.

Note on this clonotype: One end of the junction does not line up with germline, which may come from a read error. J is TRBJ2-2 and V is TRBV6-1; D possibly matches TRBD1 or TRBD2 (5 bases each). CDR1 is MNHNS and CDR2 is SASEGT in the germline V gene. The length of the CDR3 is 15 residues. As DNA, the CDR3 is TGTGCCAGCAGTGAACGGTCAGGGCCCACCGGGGAGCTGCTTTTT. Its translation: CASSERSGPTGELLF.

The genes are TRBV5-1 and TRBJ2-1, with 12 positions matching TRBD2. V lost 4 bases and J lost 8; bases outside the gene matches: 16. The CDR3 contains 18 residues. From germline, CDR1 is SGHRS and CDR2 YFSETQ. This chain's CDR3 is CASSPQLAGGLPSHEQFF. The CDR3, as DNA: TGCGCCAGCAGCCCTCAGCTAGCGGGAGGGCTTCCGAGTCATGAGCAGTTCTTC.

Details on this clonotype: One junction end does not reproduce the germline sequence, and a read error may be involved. CDR3 region: CTSSATNGGASRNVQFF. DNA of the CDR3: TGTACCAGCAGTGCTACTAACGGGGGGGCCAGTAGGAATGTGCAGTTCTTC. The chain uses TRBV6-1 and TRBJ2-1, with 8 bases lining up with TRBD2. The CDR3 has 17 amino acids. CDR1 and CDR2 from the germline V gene are MNHNS and SASEGT.

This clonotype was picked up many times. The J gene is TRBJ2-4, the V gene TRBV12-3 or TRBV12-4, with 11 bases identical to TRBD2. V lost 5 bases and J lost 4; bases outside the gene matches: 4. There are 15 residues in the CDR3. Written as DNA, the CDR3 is TGTGCCAGCAGTCCTAGCGGGGGGCCGAAAAACATTCAGTACTTC. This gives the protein CASSPSGGPKNIQYF.

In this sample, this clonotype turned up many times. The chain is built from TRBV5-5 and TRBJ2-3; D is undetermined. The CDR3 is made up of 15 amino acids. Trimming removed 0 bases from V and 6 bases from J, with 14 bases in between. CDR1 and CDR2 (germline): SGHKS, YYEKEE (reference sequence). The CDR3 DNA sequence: TGTGCCAGCAGCTTGGGTCGGACGCCCAGGGATACGCAGTATTTT. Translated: CASSLGRTPRDTQYF.

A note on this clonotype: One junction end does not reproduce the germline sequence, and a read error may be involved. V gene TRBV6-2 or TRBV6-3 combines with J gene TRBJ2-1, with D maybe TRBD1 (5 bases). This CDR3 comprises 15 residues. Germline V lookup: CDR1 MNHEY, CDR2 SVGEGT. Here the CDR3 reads CAGSNFGHNHNEQFF. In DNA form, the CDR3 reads TGTGCCGGCAGCAACTTCGGACATAACCACAATGAGCAGTTCTTC.

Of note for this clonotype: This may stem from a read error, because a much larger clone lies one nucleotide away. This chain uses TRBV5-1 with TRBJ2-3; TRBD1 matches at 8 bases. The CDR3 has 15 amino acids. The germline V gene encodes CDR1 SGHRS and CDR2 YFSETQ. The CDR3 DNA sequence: TGCGCCAGCAGCTCGACAGGGGATCGAGCAGATACGCAGTTTTTT. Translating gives CASSSTGDRADTQFF.

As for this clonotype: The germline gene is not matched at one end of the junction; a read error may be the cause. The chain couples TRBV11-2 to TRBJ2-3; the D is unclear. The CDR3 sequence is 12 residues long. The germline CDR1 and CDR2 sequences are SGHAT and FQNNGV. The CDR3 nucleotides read TGTGCCAGCAGCCCAAAACGAGATACGCACTATTTT. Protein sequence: CASSPKRDTHYF.

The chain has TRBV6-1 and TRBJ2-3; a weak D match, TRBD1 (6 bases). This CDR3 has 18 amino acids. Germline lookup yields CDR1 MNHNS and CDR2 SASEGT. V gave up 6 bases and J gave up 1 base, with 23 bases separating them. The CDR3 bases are TGTGCCAGCAGAGCCTTGCTGGGGGCAGGGGACGGCACAGATACGCAGTATTTT. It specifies CASRALLGAGDGTDTQYF.

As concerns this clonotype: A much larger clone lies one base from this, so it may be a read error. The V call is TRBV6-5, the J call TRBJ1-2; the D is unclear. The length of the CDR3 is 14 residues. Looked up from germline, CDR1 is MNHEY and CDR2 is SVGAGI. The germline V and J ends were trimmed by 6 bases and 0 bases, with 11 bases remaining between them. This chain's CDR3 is CASSPRWSNYGYTF. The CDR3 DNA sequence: TGTGCCAGCAGCCCCCGGTGGTCTAACTATGGCTACACCTTC.